This paragraph covers one T cell receptor (beta chain) sequence. Its antigen is not identified. This CDR3 has 13 residues. V gave up 5 bases and J gave up 2 bases, with 7 bases separating them. Per the germline V gene, CDR1 is MNHEY and CDR2 is SMNVEV (reference sequence). The sample comes from a study of T-cell reconstitution after alpha-beta-depleted transplantation in children. General study results and limits: Two months or so post-transplant, alpha-beta T cells reportedly derived from several hundred expanded graft clones. After one year, T-cell counts and TCRbeta diversity mostly came from new T cells. From surviving recipient T cells and thymic progenitors came the high day-60 TCRbeta diversity observed in some patients.

A library of TCRbeta sequences, prepared with unique molecular identifiers, was generated. TCRdb ran MiXCR on the PCR reads and lists one entry per CDR3 protein. This sample has fewer than 250,000 distinct CDR3 sequences, with approximately 15% found just once. This chain connects TRBV27 to TRBJ1-3, with D unresolved. The TCR originated in a male patient aged 2-9 years who had a stem cell transplant for acute lymphoblastic leukemia, so the T cells may come from the graft donor. Here the sequenced sample was PBMCs, mostly from graft donor cells, taken 360 days after TCRalphabeta/CD19-depleted stem cell transplant. The CDR3 loop reads CASSKRPGNTIYF. DNA of the CDR3: TGTGCCAGCAGTAAGAGACCTGGAAACACCATATATTTT.